This T cell receptor (beta chain) appears in the sequencing data of a study of T cells after yellow fever vaccination. As for the study in general: Researchers used SMART-Seq v4 Ultra Low Input to prepare fractions that had low cell numbers. Overall study findings and caveats: Most clones from primary vaccination were detected again post-booster (96% CD4, 88% CD8).

Conversion of TCR transcripts into cDNA relied on 5'RACE template switching, which added a universal primer site and UMIs. TCRdb re-derived calls from the 5' RACE reads in MiXCR, one entry per CDR3 protein. The repertoire holds around 360,000 distinct CDR3 sequences, around 10% seen once, with around 19% in the top ten. V lost 3 bases and J 8 bases, leaving 7 bases between the germline ends. CDR1 MDHEN and CDR2 SYDVKM come from the germline V gene. The length of the CDR3 is 11 residues. The sample holds a few counts of this clonotype. What it binds is not known. The origin of this receptor is a man younger than 35 who received the YFV17D yellow fever vaccine. The chain is built from TRBV28 and TRBJ1-1, with a possible D match to TRBD1 (5 bases). The sequencing here drew on PBMCs, taken on the day of the first yellow fever vaccination. CDR3 region: CASSFYREAFF. The CDR3 DNA reads as TGTGCCAGCAGTTTTTACAGGGAAGCTTTCTTT.